The T cell receptor (beta chain) under discussion was sequenced for a study of T cell repertoires in cytomegalovirus infection. Study details: It was the public TCR beta signatures that indicated both CMV infection and matching HLA type. Findings and caveats of the study: Carriers of CMV and the relevant HLA type were discriminated by public TCR beta frequency. In two of eight donors, the top clonotype was HLA-C-restricted CMV-specific.

Notes on this clonotype: Its matching antigen is unknown.

TCRdb itself ran the reads through MiXCR, one entry per CDR3 protein. This table holds 86,000 or so distinct CDR3 sequences, 24% found once. Between the trimmed V and J ends, which lost 2 bases and 0 bases, there was a span of 7 bases. Germline loops: CDR1 SEHNR, CDR2 FQNEAQ (reference sequence). There are 14 residues in the CDR3. The receptor was derived from a human donor in good health (CMV status not recorded). Some clones in this sample may be carry-over from other donors' samples. Sequences were derived from CD8+ T cells from cultured PBMCs, sampled from culture after CMV antigen stimulation. The J gene is TRBJ1-2, the V gene TRBV7-9; D possibly corresponds to TRBD1 (5 bases). The CDR3 coding sequence is TGTGCCAGCAGCTTACCGGGGGCTAACTATGGCTACACCTTC. This gives the protein CASSLPGANYGYTF. The full variable domain, in which reference TRBV7-9 and TRBJ1-2 provide the parts outside the CDR3, is DTGVSQNPRHKITKRGQNVTFRCDPISEHNRLYWYRQTLGQGPEFLTYFQNEAQLEKSRLLSDRFSAERPKGSFSTLEIQRTEQGDSAMYLCASSLPGANYGYTFGSGTRLTVV.